Listed here are 15 T cell receptor beta chains from one sample, sequenced in a study of identical twins. A single record per CDR3 protein comes from TCRdb applying MiXCR to the 5' RACE reads. Of 310,000 or so distinct CDR3 sequences detected, roughly 8.6% appear once; the ten largest clones hold around 2.1%. A further study also used this sample, focusing on yellow fever vaccine responses in identical twins.

The sample comprised memory (CD45RO+) T cells sorted from blood. Receptors originate from a woman under 30 in good health.

CDR3 protein: CASRGETPNSPLHF. The CDR3 DNA reads as TGTGCCAGCAGGGGAGAAACGCCTAATTCACCCCTCCACTTT. The rearrangement links TRBV2 to TRBJ1-6, with D unresolved. CDR1 is SNHLY and CDR2 is FYNNEI in the germline V gene. Trimming pared 6 bases from V and 6 bases from J, leaving 12 bases between. This CDR3 region has 14 residues.

This clonotype was seen more than once but under ten times. The J gene is TRBJ2-7, the V gene TRBV11-2; 9 nucleotides align to TRBD2. Per the germline V gene, CDR1 is SGHAT and CDR2 is FQNNGV. The CDR3 consists of 15 residues. The ends lost 5 bases at V and 6 bases at J; junction bases unmatched: 11. The CDR3 here is CASSPLASGKGEQYF. For the CDR3, the DNA is TGTGCCAGCAGCCCCCTGGCTAGCGGGAAGGGCGAGCAGTACTTC.

In its sample, this clonotype was seen many times. This chain connects TRBV6-4 to TRBJ2-1; 7 nucleotides match TRBD2. In germline, CDR1 is MRHNA, CDR2 SNTAGT. Trimming took 5 bases from V and 5 from J; bases not matched to a gene: 6. The CDR3 spans 14 residues. DNA for the CDR3: TGTGCCAGCAGTTCGAGCGGGAACCACAATGAGCAGTTCTTC. As protein: CASSSSGNHNEQFF.

This chain links TRBV15 with TRBJ2-7, with 7 bases lining up with TRBD1. The V and J ends lost 3 bases and 4 bases, in that order; junction bases with no gene match: 12. In germline, CDR1 is LNHNV, CDR2 YYDKDF (reference sequence). There are 16 residues in the CDR3. The CDR3 sequence: CATSSELRQGIYEQYF. The CDR3, as DNA: TGTGCCACCAGCAGCGAATTAAGACAGGGAATTTACGAGCAGTACTTC.

V is TRBV3-1 and J is TRBJ1-6, with D hard to call. Germline lookup yields CDR1 LGHDT and CDR2 YNNKEL (reference sequence). With 3 bases removed from V and 5 bases from J, the gap between germline ends came to 2 bases. This CDR3 region has 12 residues. Written as DNA, the CDR3 is TGTGCCAGCAGCCATCATAATTCACCCCTCCACTTT. Translating gives CASSHHNSPLHF.

The rearrangement joins TRBV7-3 to TRBJ1-1; D not certain. CDR1 and CDR2 from the germline V gene are SGHTA and FQGTGA. CDR3 length equals 13 residues. The ends were cut back, 1 base at V and 3 bases at J, with 6 bases in the middle. CDR3 sequence (DNA): TGTGCCAGCAGCTTAAATAGGGACACTGAAGCTTTCTTT. Amino acids: CASSLNRDTEAFF.

In this sample, this clonotype turned up many times. The V gene is TRBV9, the J gene TRBJ2-1; 10 nucleotides align to TRBD2. Germline-derived CDR1 and CDR2 are SGDLS and YYNGEE. The CDR3 consists of 15 residues. V lost 2 bases and J lost 6; bases outside the gene matches: 5. CDR3 sequence reads: CASSVLAGAPNEQFF. DNA for the CDR3: TGTGCCAGCAGCGTTCTAGCGGGAGCCCCCAATGAGCAGTTCTTC.

This clonotype appeared many times. The rearrangement uses TRBV6-1 and TRBJ1-5, with D unresolved. In germline, CDR1 is MNHNS, CDR2 SASEGT. This CDR3 has 13 residues. The germline V and J ends were trimmed by 10 bases and 2 bases, with 12 bases remaining between them. The DNA for the CDR3 is TGTGCCACCTCCGGGTTCGGCAATCAGCCCCAGCATTTT. This translates into CATSGFGNQPQHF.

This clonotype occurred many times. The chain combines TRBV15 with TRBJ2-1; 10 bases agree with TRBD1. This CDR3 has 15 residues. Trimming cost V 0 bases and J 7 bases; bases outside gene matches: 3. Germline V lookup: CDR1 LNHNV, CDR2 YYDKDF (reference sequence). The CDR3, as DNA: TGTGCCACCAGCAGAGAGGGGACAGGGGAGAATGAGCAGTTCTTC. It yields the protein CATSREGTGENEQFF. The complete variable domain, with remaining parts taken from reference TRBV15 and TRBJ2-1, reads DAMVIQNPRYQVTQFGKPVTLSCSQTLNHNVMYWYQQKSSQAPKLLFHYYDKDFNNEADTPDNFQSRRPNTSFCFLDIRSPGLGDTAMYLCATSREGTGENEQFFGPGTRLTVL.

Many counts were recorded for this clonotype. The V and J genes are TRBV6-6 and TRBJ2-1; D gene uncertain. V lost 6 bases and J lost 5, with 8 bases in between. CDR1 is MNHNY, CDR2 SVGAGI, per germline (reference sequence). This CDR3 has 12 residues. The CDR3: CASSVSDNEQFF. In DNA form, the CDR3 reads TGTGCCAGCAGCGTCTCGGACAATGAGCAGTTCTTC.

The chain recombines TRBV20-1 with TRBJ2-3; 10 positions match TRBD2. With V trimmed by 4 bases and J by 1 base, 11 bases remained unmatched. The germline V gene encodes CDR1 DFQATT and CDR2 SNEGSKA (reference sequence). CDR3 length: 17 residues. CDR3 DNA: TGCAGTGCTAATGGCCAGCGGGGGGGCCCGGGCACAGATACGCAGTATTTT. It encodes CSANGQRGGPGTDTQYF.

This clonotype was recorded a few times. The chain couples TRBV18 to TRBJ2-1, with TRBD1 as a possible D gene (5 bases). Trimming cost V 0 bases and J 4 bases, with 13 bases left between them. The CDR3 extends over 16 amino acids. CDR1 and CDR2 from the germline V gene are KGHSH and LQKENI. The CDR3 DNA reads TGTGCCAGCTCACCACCGTTTGGCAGGGAATACAATGAGCAGTTCTTC. This translates into CASSPPFGREYNEQFF.

This clonotype occurred many times. This chain links TRBV28 with TRBJ2-5, with 7 bases fitting TRBD2. V was clipped by 6 bases and J by 5 bases; unmatched bases: 24. Germline CDR1 MDHEN, CDR2 SYDVKM. The CDR3 is 19 residues long. CDR3: CASSLLGLRTRLPGETQYF. The CDR3 DNA follows: TGTGCCAGCAGCCTCTTGGGACTGAGGACTAGACTCCCGGGGGAGACCCAGTACTTC. Drawing the rest from reference TRBV28 and TRBJ2-5, the complete variable domain is DVKVTQSSRYLVKRTGEKVFLECVQDMDHENMFWYRQDPGLGLRLIYFSYDVKMKEKGDIPEGYSVSREKKERFSLILESASTNQTSMYLCASSLLGLRTRLPGETQYFGPGTRLLVL.

This clonotype appeared many times. The chain couples TRBV20-1 to TRBJ2-7, with TRBD2 matching over 8 bases. This CDR3 contains 13 residues. Germline values: CDR1 DFQATT, CDR2 SNEGSKA (reference sequence). V lost 4 bases, J lost 4 bases, and 6 bases stayed unmatched. The CDR3 coding sequence is TGCAGTGCTATTAGCGGGAACCATTACGAGCAGTACTTC. This codes for CSAISGNHYEQYF.

This clonotype was seen at least ten times. The V gene is TRBV9, the J gene TRBJ2-3; D is perhaps TRBD1 or TRBD2 (5 bases each). In germline, CDR1 is SGDLS, CDR2 YYNGEE. The CDR3 sequence is 13 residues long. V was cut by 7 bases and J by 2 bases, with 11 bases left in between. The CDR3 coding sequence is TGTGCCAGCTCCCGGGACCACACAGATACGCAGTATTTT. This translates into CASSRDHTDTQYF.